These 17 T cell receptor beta chains share one sample of origin, sequenced in a study of Ad26.COV2.S vaccination and SARS-CoV-2 variants. The treatment was: over 15 received Ad26.COV2.S at low or high dose, single or two shots; about 5 received placebo; per-sample allocation not given. Material that was analyzed had been drawn on day 63 after the first vaccine or placebo injection. Clones were read by immunoSEQ multiplex PCR, and TCRdb kept only the in-frame ones, dropping some. The table shows some 370,000 clones, with 83% occurring only once. The sequenced sample was peripheral blood, obtained in a trial of Ad26.COV2.S vaccine versus placebo. The origin of the receptors is a person aged 18-65 years who received the Ad26.COV2.S COVID-19 vaccine or a placebo.

The chain joins TRBV19 to TRBJ1-5, with D possibly matching TRBD1 (5 bases). Germline V gives CDR1 LNHDA, CDR2 SQIVND (reference sequence). CDR3 length: 17 residues. Trimming took off 6 bases at V and 6 bases at J, with 24 bases between the two ends. In DNA form, the CDR3 reads TGTGCCAGTAGCGCCGACGACGGGACGAGGGGCGGTCAGCCCCAGCATTTT. Amino acids: CASSADDGTRGGQPQHF. The whole variable domain, remainder taken from reference TRBV19 and TRBJ1-5, is DGGITQSPKYLFRKEGQNVTLSCEQNLNHDAMYWYRQDPGQGLRLIYYSQIVNDFQKGDIAEGYSVSREKKESFPLTVTSAQKNPTAFYLCASSADDGTRGGQPQHFGDGTRLSIL.

The J gene is TRBJ2-5, the V gene TRBV6-2 or TRBV6-3, with 8 positions matching TRBD2. In germline, CDR1 is MNHEY, CDR2 SVGEGT. Losses at the gene ends were 6 bases for V and 5 bases for J; bases not matched to a gene: 8. The CDR3 runs to 14 residues. The CDR3 sequence is CASSLAGLRETQYF. In DNA, the CDR3 is TGTGCCAGCAGCTTAGCGGGGCTTAGGGAGACCCAGTACTTC.

The chain combines TRBV27 with TRBJ2-7; weak D call: TRBD1 (5 bases). This CDR3 is built from 14 residues. Germline V gives CDR1 MNHEY, CDR2 SMNVEV (reference sequence). Trimming took off 1 base at V and 6 bases at J, with 13 bases between the two ends. The chain's CDR3 is CASSLYGPRGEQYF. CDR3 sequence (DNA): TGTGCCAGCAGTTTATACGGACCTAGGGGCGAGCAGTACTTC.

The V call is TRBV19, the J call TRBJ2-1; 10 nucleotides align to TRBD2. Per germline, CDR1 LNHDA and CDR2 SQIVND (reference sequence). Trimming at V came to 7 bases and at J to 6 bases, leaving 9 bases not matched to a gene. The CDR3 has 15 residues. This CDR3 is CASTPGLARRNEQFF. In DNA form, the CDR3 reads TGTGCCAGTACCCCGGGACTAGCGCGCCGCAATGAGCAGTTCTTC.

With respect to this clone: The sample holds other DNA sequences that translate to the same CDR3. This chain joins TRBV2 and TRBJ1-4; no definite D call. Between the trimmed V and J ends, which lost 8 bases and 8 bases, there was a span of 12 bases. CDR1 is SNHLY and CDR2 is FYNNEI in the germline V gene. This CDR3 has 12 residues. The CDR3 loop is CASSGQIEKLFF. The CDR3 nucleotides are TGTGCCAGCTCCGGGCAGATCGAAAAACTGTTTTTT.

The rearrangement uses TRBV6-2 or TRBV6-3 and TRBJ2-6; 7 bases align to TRBD1. From germline, CDR1 is MNHEY and CDR2 SVGEGT. Trimming at V came to 4 bases and at J to 0 bases, leaving 9 bases not matched to a gene. The CDR3 runs to 18 residues. Here the CDR3 DNA reads TGTGCCAGCAGTTCCCCTCGACAGGGCCTCTCTGGGGCCAACGTCCTGACTTTC. Protein sequence: CASSSPRQGLSGANVLTF.

This chain uses TRBV27 with TRBJ2-5, with 8 nucleotides matching TRBD1. CDR3 length equals 17 residues. Germline CDR1 MNHEY, CDR2 SMNVEV (reference sequence). With 4 bases clipped from V and 4 bases from J, the junction kept 14 bases outside the gene matches. CDR3 sequence: CASSYHSGQGGAETQYF. The CDR3 region has the DNA TGTGCCAGCAGTTACCATTCCGGACAGGGAGGAGCAGAGACCCAGTACTTC.

The genes are TRBV6-1 and TRBJ1-5; D call uncertain. CDR1 MNHNS and CDR2 SASEGT come from the germline V gene. The CDR3 runs to 20 residues. V was clipped by 0 bases and J by 0 bases, with 21 bases between them. The CDR3 loop is CASSEARKRRYVGSNQPQHF. The CDR3 nucleotides are TGTGCCAGCAGTGAAGCGCGGAAGAGGAGGTATGTAGGTAGCAATCAGCCCCAGCATTTT.

This clone was detected a few times. The DNA for the CDR3 is TGCGCCAGCAGTGATGAGGGTAAACCCCTCCACTTT. Encoded protein: CASSDEGKPLHF. The rearrangement uses TRBV10-1 and TRBJ1-6; no clear D. CDR1 and CDR2 (germline): WNHNN, SYGVQD (reference sequence). V was pared by 3 bases and J by 12 bases, with 9 bases between. The CDR3 is 12 residues long.

This sequence joins TRBV14 and TRBJ2-7; TRBD1 might be the D (5 bases). This CDR3 has 14 amino acids. Germline loops: CDR1 SGHDN, CDR2 FVKESK. V was shortened by 4 bases and J by 3 bases, with 13 bases between the two germline ends. CDR3 loop: CASSPGMFGYEQYF. The CDR3 region has the DNA TGTGCCAGCAGCCCAGGGATGTTCGGCTACGAGCAGTACTTC.

This clone was recorded once. J is TRBJ2-6 and V is TRBV11-3, with D perhaps matching TRBD1 (7 bases). Germline V gene sequence: CDR1 SGHNT, CDR2 YENEEA. Trimming pared 8 bases from V and 3 bases from J, leaving 17 bases between. This CDR3 region has 16 residues. The CDR3 region is CASAGQPFGGANVLTF. The CDR3 nucleotides read TGTGCCAGCGCGGGACAGCCCTTCGGTGGGGCCAACGTCCTGACTTTC.

V is TRBV14 and J is TRBJ2-5; D uncertain. Germline V gene data show CDR1 as SGHDN and CDR2 as FVKESK. The CDR3 consists of 14 residues. V lost 5 bases and J 2 bases, leaving 12 bases between the germline ends. In DNA form, the CDR3 reads TGTGCCAGCAGCAGGAGTAGGCGGCAAGAGACCCAGTACTTC. As protein: CASSRSRRQETQYF.

As concerns this clone: The same CDR3 also results from other DNA sequences found in this sample. The rearrangement links TRBV11-2 to TRBJ2-7, with TRBD2 as a possible D gene (7 bases). The ends were cut back, 5 bases at V and 3 bases at J, with 26 bases in the middle. Germline V CDR1 and CDR2: SGHAT, FQNNGV. The CDR3 contains 18 residues. This CDR3 is CASSPLVGAGARYYEQYF. The CDR3 bases are TGTGCCAGCAGCCCTTTAGTGGGTGCGGGGGCTCGCTACTACGAGCAGTACTTC.

This chain links TRBV28 with TRBJ2-7; TRBD1 matches 7 bases. Per germline, CDR1 MDHEN and CDR2 SYDVKM. The CDR3 covers 15 residues. Trimming removed 4 bases from V and 4 bases from J; junction bases left unmatched: 10. Here the CDR3 reads CASSSTGTAQYEQYF. In DNA, the CDR3 is TGTGCCAGCAGTTCTACAGGGACAGCCCAGTACGAGCAGTACTTC. The full variable domain, completed using reference TRBV28 and TRBJ2-7, is DVKVTQSSRYLVKRTGEKVFLECVQDMDHENMFWYRQDPGLGLRLIYFSYDVKMKEKGDIPEGYSVSREKKERFSLILESASTNQTSMYLCASSSTGTAQYEQYFGPGTRLTVT.

V gene TRBV5-1 combines with J gene TRBJ2-1; 7 nucleotides line up with TRBD2. This CDR3 has 15 residues. Per the germline V gene, CDR1 is SGHRS and CDR2 is YFSETQ. V shed 0 bases, J shed 5 bases, and the junction held 5 bases outside the gene matches. The CDR3 DNA reads TGCGCCAGCAGCTTGGGAGGGAGGGCCGACAATGAGCAGTTCTTC. The encoded protein is CASSLGGRADNEQFF.

This clone appeared a single time. The V call is TRBV2, the J call TRBJ2-5, with D unclear. V lost 4 bases and J lost 6, with 9 bases in between. Germline CDR1 and CDR2: SNHLY and FYNNEI. This CDR3 has 12 residues. The DNA of the CDR3 is TGTGCCAGCAGTGGTGACTCGCAGACCCAGTACTTC. It translates to CASSGDSQTQYF.

With regard to this clone: This sample includes further DNA sequences coding for the same CDR3. The chain is built from TRBV18 and TRBJ2-7, with 10 nucleotides matching TRBD1. Looked up from germline, CDR1 is KGHSH and CDR2 is LQKENI. This CDR3 has 13 residues. V was clipped by 5 bases and J by 4 bases; unmatched bases: 2. CDR3: CASSSGQGYEQYF. Written as DNA, the CDR3 is TGTGCCAGCTCATCGGGACAGGGGTACGAGCAGTACTTC.